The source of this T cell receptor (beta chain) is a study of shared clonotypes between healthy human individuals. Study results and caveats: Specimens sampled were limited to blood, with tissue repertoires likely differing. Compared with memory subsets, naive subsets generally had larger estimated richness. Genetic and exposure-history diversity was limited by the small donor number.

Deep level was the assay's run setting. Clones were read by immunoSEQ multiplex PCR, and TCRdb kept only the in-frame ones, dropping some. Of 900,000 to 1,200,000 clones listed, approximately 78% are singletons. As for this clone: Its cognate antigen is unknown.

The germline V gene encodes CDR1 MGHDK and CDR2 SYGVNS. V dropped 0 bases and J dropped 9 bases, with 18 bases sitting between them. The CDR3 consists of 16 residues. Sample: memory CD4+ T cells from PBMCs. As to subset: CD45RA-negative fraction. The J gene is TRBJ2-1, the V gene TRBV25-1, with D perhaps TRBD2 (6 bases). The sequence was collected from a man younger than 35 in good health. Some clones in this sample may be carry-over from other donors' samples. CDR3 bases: TGTGCCAGCAGTGAATATTCACTAGCTACAGGCGGTGAGCAGTTCTTC. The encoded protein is CASSEYSLATGGEQFF.